A selection of T cell receptor beta chains follows, all from one sample in a study of blood T cell repertoires in COVID-19. Clones were sequenced by immunoSEQ multiplex PCR, and TCRdb holds only the in-frame ones, with some missing. The sample holds 150,000 to 200,000 clones; just over 90% are singletons and the top ten take around 5.1%. The sequencing sample was made of peripheral blood. These receptors were collected from a man younger than 35 with COVID-19, enrolled during active disease. Each CDR3 is given with its conserved first and last residue.

v_call: TRBV10-3; cdr3_aa: CAISERGPGEKLFF
v_call: TRBV5-1; cdr3_aa: CASSLTGQQTYGYTF
v_call: TRBV9; cdr3_aa: CASSVGRGKLLF
v_call: TRBV7-9; cdr3_aa: CASSLEGDRPPYEQYF
v_call: TRBV6-5; cdr3_aa: CASSSVGEQFF
v_call: TRBV7-3; cdr3_aa: CASSLFRGIAGEDTDTQYF
v_call: TRBV14; cdr3_aa: CASSQDKRRVQETQYF
v_call: TRBV30; cdr3_aa: CAWKREAFSSYNEQFF
v_call: TRBV14; cdr3_aa: CASSQVFYEQYF
v_call: TRBV28; cdr3_aa: CAIGGGGADTQYF
v_call: TRBV5-4; cdr3_aa: CASSLGLAGAPYEQYF
v_call: TRBV2; cdr3_aa: CASNTGQGWSGANVLTF
v_call: TRBV28; cdr3_aa: CASSFSTGSEQYF
v_call: TRBV2; cdr3_aa: CASSHRGGNQPQHF
v_call: TRBV7-2; cdr3_aa: CASSFIRTGINYGYTF
v_call: TRBV28; cdr3_aa: CASSPRGQGPTEAFF
v_call: TRBV28; cdr3_aa: CASRVQGLGSPLHF
v_call: TRBV6-6; cdr3_aa: CASRPGGSTEKLFF
v_call: TRBV6-5; cdr3_aa: CASSYGGRGEKLFF
v_call: TRBV9; cdr3_aa: CASSVGSSPLHF
v_call: TRBV5-1; cdr3_aa: CASSLRGNYEQYF
v_call: TRBV5-1; cdr3_aa: CASSFAGQGTTGELFF
v_call: TRBV24-1; cdr3_aa: CATSDRGYGYTF
v_call: TRBV27; cdr3_aa: CASRKGGFSYEQYF
v_call: TRBV7-8; cdr3_aa: CASSPLRTSRLAKNIQYF
v_call: TRBV10-2; cdr3_aa: CASSDRAKNIQYF
v_call: TRBV9; cdr3_aa: CASTPTGGSSYNEQFF
v_call: TRBV7-2; cdr3_aa: CASSSLGEKLLF
v_call: TRBV9; cdr3_aa: CASSPPGQGPYEQYF
v_call: TRBV7-9; cdr3_aa: CASSSDRGFYGYTF
v_call: TRBV2; cdr3_aa: CASSALRGQDTEAFF
v_call: TRBV30; cdr3_aa: CAWSVPTSGRDEQYF
v_call: TRBV2; cdr3_aa: CASSYHPDQETQYF
v_call: TRBV7-9; cdr3_aa: CASSPRDQETQYF
v_call: TRBV19; cdr3_aa: CASSSTTNEKLFF
v_call: TRBV29-1; cdr3_aa: CSVDTLRGLAGGEQFF
v_call: TRBV9; cdr3_aa: CASSVIDRVLFF
v_call: TRBV19; cdr3_aa: CASSPGLAAYNEQFF
v_call: TRBV6-5; cdr3_aa: CASRGQGNNSPLHF
v_call: TRBV7-9; cdr3_aa: CASSLSEGAGEKLFF
v_call: TRBV4-3; cdr3_aa: CASSQDRRVGYTF
v_call: TRBV7-9; cdr3_aa: CASSLVVADTDTQYF
v_call: TRBV4-2; cdr3_aa: CASSIHTGPQDTEAFF
v_call: TRBV27; cdr3_aa: CASIGLDGVEQFF
v_call: TRBV19; cdr3_aa: CASTHGGSNEQFF
v_call: TRBV5-1; cdr3_aa: CASTLSGSPLHF
v_call: TRBV4-3; cdr3_aa: CASSQETGDYGYTF
v_call: TRBV27; cdr3_aa: CASSQHLLANEKLFF
v_call: TRBV9; cdr3_aa: CASSGRQENSGNTIYF
v_call: TRBV5-4; cdr3_aa: CASSPDTGLRDTQYF
v_call: TRBV5-6; cdr3_aa: CASSHGLAPYEQFF
v_call: TRBV9; cdr3_aa: CASSVYSNEQFF
v_call: TRBV12-2; cdr3_aa: CASRTFTSGGPSYEQYF
v_call: TRBV6-5; cdr3_aa: CASSPTRSNEKLLF
v_call: TRBV15; cdr3_aa: CATSRLSGGAGGTDTQYF